This T cell receptor (beta chain) was recorded in a study of cytomegalovirus exposure and HLA in healthy donors (dated by TCRdb to about 2017). Concerning the study at large: According to an earlier analysis of 450 to 650 of the donors, about 179 million T cells yielded 117 million unique TCR beta sequences and around 280 Gb of sequence data. An early release that covered some 630 HLA-typed donors contained approximately 300 gigabases of sequencing data and around 85 million unique TCR sequences. Of the roughly 400 genotyped donors, over 65% fell in the genetic ancestry cluster associated with self-reported Caucasian donors. The study aimed to test whether cataloging public T cell receptors could reveal signatures of past pathogen exposure. The study profiled the T cell repertoires of about 720 subjects by immunosequencing and related them to cytomegalovirus serostatus. Besides the first cohort of approximately 670 subjects, a separate validation cohort made up of 120 or so different subjects was used. To predict cytomegalovirus infection status, the study brought together high-throughput TCR immunosequencing, statistical association of individual TCRs with disease status, and machine learning. A later analysis re-analyzed previously published TCR beta repertoires from 600 to 850 donors and added high-resolution HLA genotyping to study TCR occurrence patterns. The later analysis used no new phenotypic data to find candidate immune exposures, relying instead on TCR beta sequences and their occurrence across donors. To decide whether each TCR beta V gene segment behaved as functional or pseudogenic, an earlier analysis of some 580 of the donors relied on high-throughput TCR beta sequencing. Alongside the repertoire data, information on donor age, sex, ethnicity and CMV serostatus was compiled. A later genetic analysis used genome-wide SNP genotypes for about 65% of the roughly 700 donors, treating that subset as a discovery cohort. All discovery cohort repertoires had been generated using a single sequencing platform. HLA typing covered class I and class II loci at four-digit resolution. Typing coverage varied by locus: about 620-630 donors for A, B, C, DRB1 and DQB1; around 560 for DQA1; about 600 for DPA1; roughly 470 for DPB1. Four to six DR-DQ haplotypes were handled as single units for association and clustering, since linkage in the cohort was strong. On average, 235,054 unique TCR beta nucleotide sequences were sequenced per donor among more than 350 genotyped donors of the cohort, with around 19% of those sequences being non-productive. General study outcomes and caveats: For the cohort, immune exposure information was limited to CMV serostatus. According to a later analysis, most CMV-associated TCR beta chains appeared to be HLA-restricted, and the HLA associations seemed to be driven largely by CMV exposure. In vitro tests confirmed that a few of the cytomegalovirus-associated TCR beta chains recognize cytomegalovirus antigens. Linkage disequilibrium might explain the correlated functional status among segregating V segments, but an unknown experimental factor could not be excluded. In a later genetic analysis, a missense DCLRE1C variant was associated with V-gene and J-gene trimming of TCR beta chains, and the association was replicated in an independent cohort. A further reported finding was that TCR beta sequences accurately predicted the HLA-A and HLA-B alleles for most subjects in the first cohort. A group of highly shared sequence variants was considered likely to be a technical artifact of the sequencing pipeline. The classifier was reported to diagnose cytomegalovirus status with high specificity and sensitivity in both the original and validation cohorts. According to a later analysis, parvovirus B19, influenza, CMV and Epstein-Barr virus appeared linked to several top co-occurrence clusters. Because some donors lacked HLA typing at each locus, the association tests relied only on the typed subset. Compared with the approximately 720-donor mean, donors in an Asian-associated ancestry cluster had fewer N-insertions in productive TCRs, according to a later genetic analysis. Because counts were too low, seventeen rarely observed V segments, including chromosome 9 orphons, were left out of the earlier analysis of approximately 580 of the donors. In a later analysis, the rate of TCR association differed among HLA loci, with DRB1 alleles having the most associated TCRs and HLA-C alleles having the fewest. In the study, 164 TCR beta chains were listed as associated with cytomegalovirus. This cohort had only TCR beta chains sequenced, and the lack of alpha or paired-chain data limited which features could be detected. Across donors, most TCR sequences were observed very rarely, whereas some public TCRs were present in many individuals. When HLA alleles, especially DR and DQ, strongly co-occurred, attributing TCR associations to individual alleles was difficult. At a false discovery rate of 0.05, a later analysis linked under 20,000 TCR beta sequences to specific HLA alleles. In an earlier analysis of more than 450 of the donors, most TCR beta V segments were observed in productive rearrangements about 90% or about 30% of the time, broadly matching IMGT annotations. Sequencing depth was assumed to be roughly uniform across donors in the presence/absence analyses, though that assumption may not hold. A later analysis found that HLA-associated TCR beta chains were more clonally expanded and had lower generation probabilities than equally common non-associated chains. The authors suggested that the approach could potentially be generalized to other disease states and immunological phenotypes.

In total, 666 healthy bone marrow donors made up the cohort. All cohort members were sampled while nominally healthy, although unrecorded immune exposures were likely present. The donor tested CMV seronegative, placing the donor among the roughly 400 seronegative members of the cohort. A peripheral blood sample was collected from each donor, and TCR beta sequencing was performed on peripheral blood mononuclear cells. Genomic DNA extraction from the blood cell samples was performed with the Qiagen DNeasy Blood Extraction Kit. Only a few counts were recorded for this clone. Its specific antigen is unknown. There are no base qualities to consult, and no much larger clone falls within one base. Libraries were built with the immunoSEQ multiplex PCR assay. For the multiplex PCR, a mixture combining 60 forward primers for TCR Vbeta segments and 13 reverse primers for TCR Jbeta segments was used. The CDR3 region of rearranged TCR beta genes was amplified from genomic DNA with a multiplex PCR assay. The Illumina HiSeq System was used to sequence the amplified TCR beta libraries as 87-base-pair reads. The authors' pipeline ran thus. A later analysis tallied 70 million to 100 million unique TCR beta chains across the 600 to 700 repertoires, and approximately 11 million of those chains were shared by two or more donors. A nearest-neighbor algorithm error-corrected the raw reads and collapsed the reads into unique sequences, merging closely related sequences to remove PCR and sequencing errors. Alignment of CDR3 sequences to IMGT reference sequences was used to assign V, D and J gene segments. For a sequence to be retained, at least a six-nucleotide match to both a V gene segment and a J gene segment was required. A rearrangement counted as productive if the CDR3 had no stop codons and remained in frame with V and J, and every other rearrangement counted as non-productive. Following IMGT convention, CDR3 was defined as the stretch from the second conserved V-encoded cysteine to the conserved J-encoded phenylalanine. The earlier analysis of about 560 of the donors excluded any sequence lacking an unambiguous match to a single V gene segment. An earlier analysis of just under 600 of the donors called V segments functional above 56.7% productive rearrangements and segregating when the between-donor standard deviation exceeded 5%. To diagnose cytomegalovirus status from the catalog of TCR beta chain sequences, a statistical classification framework was built. In a later analysis, TCR nucleotide sequences were compared against IMGT/GENE-DB human TR gene sequences so that V and J genes could be assigned. In a later analysis, CDR3 sequences and most-parsimonious VDJ recombination scenarios were assigned using the TCRdist pipeline. A later analysis defined each TCR beta chain by its CDR3 amino acid sequence plus V-gene family, and excluded reads lacking a unique V-gene family. In a later analysis, 450 to 600 highly shared, low-generation-probability nucleotide sequences were removed to address suspected cross-contamination and a sequencing artifact. In a later analysis, a clonal expansion index was calculated for each public chain from normalized within-repertoire ranks of inferred template counts. In a later analysis, generation probabilities were computed with a VDJ recombination model fitted to out-of-frame rearrangements, and the resulting probabilities were checked against IGoR. Hypergeometric tests were used in a later analysis to score TCR-TCR, TCR-HLA and TCR-CMV co-occurrence, with a repertoire-size bias correction applied to the TCR pairs. False discovery rates were estimated in a later analysis by permuting HLA or CMV assignments 20 times. In a later analysis, co-occurring TCRs were grouped using DBSCAN, with TCRdist sequence similarity added in when clustering inside HLA-allele-positive subsets. Repertoires with fewer than 30,000 or more than 120,000 public chains, plus five repertoires with anomalous nucleotide sharing, were excluded from co-occurrence clustering. This immuneACCESS table, as held by TCRdb, lists in-frame sequences with V and J called but not all clones. Of the missing ones, under half trace to an unresolved V gene in checked studies; the others have no known cause. The V and J calls and the clone size are those of that table, but D and trimming were determined from the DNA. Here the sample has 150,000 to 200,000 clones; 70% to 90% occur a single time. In total, the top ten clones hold roughly 2% of the sample.

This sequence was found in a woman aged 18-35 years in good health and CMV-seronegative. The sample was PBMCs.

The nucleotides read TGTGCCAGCAGCTCCTTGGACTACCACGAGCAGTACTTC. Translated, this is CASSSLDYHEQYF. The receptor chain draws on TRBV7-2 and TRBJ2-7, and the D gene may be TRBD2, 6 bases matching. The CDR3 has 13 amino acids, counting the end cysteine and phenylalanine. Solely the CDR3 DNA is kept, with 39 bases framed from the first base. V is cut by 4 bases and J by 5 bases, and the space between the germline ends is 12 bases. Via the germline V gene, CDR1 is SGHTA and CDR2 FQGNSA.